This TCR beta chain was profiled in a study of T-cell memory formation after mild COVID-19. Study results and limitations: Certain responding clones were present in pre-infection memory, suggesting participation of cross-reactive memory.

One entry per CDR3 protein, called by TCRdb with MiXCR from the 5' RACE reads. The sample has 550,000 to 600,000 distinct CDR3 sequences; about a fifth are singletons. Germline V gene sequence: CDR1 SGHNT, CDR2 YENEEA. CDR3 length equals 16 residues. Unmatched junction bases numbered 10, after V lost 5 bases and J lost 3 bases. In regard to this clonotype: Its antigen remains unidentified.

The material sequenced was PBMCs or a T cell subset sorted from them (not recorded which). The source of this sequence is an adult woman who had mild COVID-19 (a few samples of this study predate the infection). Cell type and time point are not known. V and J are TRBV11-3 and TRBJ2-5, with 9 bases identical to TRBD2. CDR3 sequence: CASSPRDSGRKETQYF. The CDR3, as DNA: TGTGCCAGCAGCCCCCGTGATAGCGGGAGAAAAGAGACCCAGTACTTC.